These 4 T cell receptor beta chains were sequenced from one sample in a study of neurological immune-mediated disorders. Time point here: longitudinal time-point 1 (baseline). A single record per CDR3 protein comes from TCRdb applying MiXCR to the 5' RACE reads. The profile shows about 60,000 distinct CDR3 sequences, about 11% of them singletons. Sequencing was carried out using PBMCs. These receptors were taken from a male donor with HTLV-1-associated myelopathy (HAM/TSP).

Many counts were recorded for this clonotype. V and J are TRBV6-5 and TRBJ2-4; D is perhaps TRBD1 (5 bases). This CDR3 comprises 13 residues. Germline values: CDR1 MNHEY, CDR2 SVGAGI. Trimming left V 2 bases short and J 9 bases short, with 11 bases between. CDR3 sequence (DNA): TGTGCCAGCAGTTACACAAAAACAGGCATTCAGTACTTC. Its translation: CASSYTKTGIQYF.

V gene TRBV5-1 combines with J gene TRBJ2-1; D possibly matches TRBD1 or TRBD2 (5 bases each). The germline gives CDR1 SGHRS, CDR2 YFSETQ. The CDR3 runs to 16 residues. The germline V and J ends were trimmed by 0 bases and 7 bases, with 17 bases remaining between them. The CDR3, as DNA: TGCGCCAGCAGCTTGGGGGGGACGATGGGGCAAAATGAGCAGTTCTTC. Amino acid sequence: CASSLGGTMGQNEQFF. Drawing the rest from reference TRBV5-1 and TRBJ2-1, the complete variable domain is KAGVTQTPRYLIKTRGQQVTLSCSPISGHRSVSWYQQTPGQGLQFLFEYFSETQRNKGNFPGRFSGRQFSNSRSEMNVSTLELGDSALYLCASSLGGTMGQNEQFFGPGTRLTVL.

This clonotype was counted ten times or more. The J gene is TRBJ2-5, the V gene TRBV4-3, with D perhaps TRBD1 (6 bases). The CDR3 spans 14 residues. The V gene lost 2 bases and the J gene lost 9 bases, with 16 bases spanning the gap. Germline V lookup: CDR1 LGHNA, CDR2 YSLEER. In DNA form, the CDR3 reads TGCGCCAGCAGCCAAAACAGGGAATCTAAGTCCCAGTACTTC. This codes for CASSQNRESKSQYF.

This clonotype was found many times. This rearrangement joins TRBV5-1 to TRBJ2-3; possibly TRBD2 for D (6 bases). Germline V gene lookup returns CDR1 SGHRS and CDR2 YFSETQ. The V and J ends lost 3 bases and 1 base respectively, with 9 bases between them. The CDR3 is made up of 14 amino acids. CDR3 nucleotides: TGCGCCAGCAGCTCGACGGGGGGCACAGATACGCAGTATTTT. This translates into CASSSTGGTDTQYF.